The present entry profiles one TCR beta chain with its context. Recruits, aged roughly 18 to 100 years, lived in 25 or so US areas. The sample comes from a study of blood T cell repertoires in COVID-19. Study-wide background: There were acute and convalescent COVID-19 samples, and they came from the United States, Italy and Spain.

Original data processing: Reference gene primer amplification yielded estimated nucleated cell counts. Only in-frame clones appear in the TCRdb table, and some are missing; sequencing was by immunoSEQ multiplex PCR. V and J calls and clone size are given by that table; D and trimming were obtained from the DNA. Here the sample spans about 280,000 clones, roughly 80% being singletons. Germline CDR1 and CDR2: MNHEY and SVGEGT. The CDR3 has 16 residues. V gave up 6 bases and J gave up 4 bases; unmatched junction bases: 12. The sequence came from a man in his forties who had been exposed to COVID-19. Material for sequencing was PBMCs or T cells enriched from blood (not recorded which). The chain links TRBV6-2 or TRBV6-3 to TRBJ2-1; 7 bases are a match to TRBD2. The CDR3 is CASSPSGSGTYNEQFF. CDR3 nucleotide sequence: TGTGCCAGCAGCCCTTCGGGGAGCGGGACTTACAATGAGCAGTTCTTC.